The rows below give T cell receptor beta chains drawn from one sample of a study of shared clonotypes between healthy human individuals. Libraries were prepared by immunoSEQ multiplex PCR; TCRdb keeps only in-frame clonotypes and omits some of them. There are approximately 1.5 million clones in the sample; roughly 98% occur only once, and roughly 0.45% lies in the top ten. The sample consisted of naive CD4+ T cells sorted from blood. These receptors all stem from a man aged 30 to 45 in good health. Both conserved end residues are part of each CDR3. D genes are given only for firm matches. The listing skips clone size in some rows; elsewhere it reads once, few, many or a size class.

16	TRBJ2-7	NA	TRBV7-9	TRBD2	CASSLGPTSGGYEQYF	TGTGCCAGCAGCTTAGGCCCGACTAGCGGGGGCTACGAGCAGTACTTC
17	TRBJ2-3	NA	TRBV29-1	NA	CSVEDAPHGGTTDTQYF	TGCAGCGTTGAAGATGCCCCGCACGGCGGGACTACAGATACGCAGTATTTT
14	TRBJ2-7	once	TRBV7-8	NA	CASGYGTSAYEQYF	TGTGCCAGCGGCTACGGGACGAGCGCCTACGAGCAGTACTTC
14	TRBJ1-5	NA	TRBV5-6	TRBD1	CASSYRDRDQPQHF	TGTGCCAGCAGCTACCGCGACAGGGATCAGCCCCAGCATTTT
13	TRBJ1-5	once	TRBV19	NA	CASSITGNQPQHF	TGTGCCAGTAGTATCACGGGAAATCAGCCCCAGCATTTT
15	TRBJ2-6	NA	TRBV14	NA	CASRRGGAGANVLTF	TGTGCCAGCAGACGTGGCGGGGCTGGGGCCAACGTCCTGACTTTC
15	TRBJ2-3	NA	TRBV4-1	NA	CASSQVVGGTDTQYF	TGCGCCAGCAGCCAAGTCGTGGGAGGCACAGATACGCAGTATTTT
17	TRBJ2-1	NA	TRBV15	TRBD2	CATSRDPKVAGGTEQFF	TGTGCCACCAGCAGAGATCCCAAGGTAGCGGGAGGGACTGAGCAGTTCTTC
14	TRBJ2-2	NA	TRBV18	NA	CASSPSIDTGELFF	TGTGCCAGCTCACCAAGCATTGACACCGGGGAGCTGTTTTTT
16	TRBJ1-2	NA	TRBV6-1	TRBD1	CASSEAAGTGSYGYTF	TGTGCCAGCAGTGAAGCGGCAGGGACAGGCTCCTATGGCTACACCTTC
14	TRBJ1-2	once	TRBV7-6	TRBD1	CASSQPGQIRGYTF	TGTGCCAGCAGCCAACCGGGACAGATCCGTGGCTACACCTTC
14	TRBJ1-2	once	TRBV29-1	TRBD1	CSVEDRGANYGYTF	TGCAGCGTCGAGGACAGGGGTGCTAACTATGGCTACACCTTC
14	TRBJ1-1	NA	TRBV5-1	NA	CASSLVGGPTEAFF	TGCGCCAGCAGCTTGGTCGGAGGGCCCACTGAAGCTTTCTTT
18	TRBJ2-7	NA	TRBV5-1	TRBD1	CASSLLVVGQGSSYEQYF	TGCGCCAGCAGCTTGTTGGTGGTGGGACAGGGAAGCTCCTACGAGCAGTACTTC
14	TRBJ2-7	NA	TRBV11-2	NA	CASSPLTGIHEQYF	TGTGCCAGCAGCCCCTTAACAGGGATCCACGAGCAGTACTTC
15	TRBJ2-4	NA	TRBV6-1	NA	CASSEYGTDKNIQYF	TGTGCCAGCAGTGAATATGGCACAGACAAAAACATTCAGTACTTC
16	TRBJ2-2	NA	TRBV10-3	TRBD2	CATLPWGGSSTGELFF	TGTGCCACCCTACCGTGGGGGGGGAGCAGCACCGGGGAGCTGTTTTTT
16	TRBJ2-7	NA	TRBV21-1	NA	CASTEKTGTGGSEQYF	TGTGCCAGCACCGAGAAAACGGGGACGGGGGGGAGCGAGCAGTACTTC
15	TRBJ2-7	NA	TRBV5-4	NA	CASSLTQGRSYEQYF	TGTGCCAGCAGCTTGACGCAGGGCCGATCCTACGAGCAGTACTTC
15	TRBJ1-2	NA	TRBV19	NA	CASSIESARVDGYTF	TGTGCCAGTAGTATAGAATCGGCCAGGGTCGATGGCTACACCTTC
15	TRBJ2-3	NA	TRBV2	NA	CASGGLRGFTDTQYF	TGTGCCAGCGGGGGGCTCAGGGGTTTTACAGATACGCAGTATTTT
12	TRBJ2-2	NA	TRBV28	TRBD1	CASGTGAGELFF	TGTGCCAGCGGGACAGGGGCCGGGGAGCTGTTTTTT
14	TRBJ2-3	NA	TRBV5-1	NA	CASSLASGSDTQYF	TGCGCCAGCAGCTTGGCCAGTGGCTCGGATACGCAGTATTTT
16	TRBJ2-1	NA	TRBV5-1	TRBD1	CASSTYRDSTYNEQFF	TGCGCCAGCAGCACGTACCGGGACAGTACTTACAATGAGCAGTTCTTC
13	TRBJ1-5	NA	TRBV19	NA	CASSMRRGQPQHF	TGTGCCAGTAGTATGCGGAGGGGTCAGCCCCAGCATTTT
12	TRBJ2-7	NA	TRBV10-3	NA	CAISDISYEQYF	TGTGCCATCAGCGACATCTCCTACGAGCAGTACTTC
15	TRBJ1-2	NA	TRBV2	NA	CASTLGRVRNYGYTF	TGTGCCAGCACCCTAGGACGAGTGCGGAACTATGGCTACACCTTC
14	TRBJ1-4	NA	TRBV7-9	NA	CASRAAGPGEKLFF	TGTGCCAGCAGGGCCGCGGGCCCGGGAGAAAAACTGTTTTTT
16	TRBJ2-1	NA	TRBV6-4	NA	CASSDSSGATYNEQFF	TGTGCCAGCAGTGACTCAAGTGGAGCCACCTACAATGAGCAGTTCTTC
17	TRBJ1-2	once	TRBV7-9	NA	CASSLESRDGILYGYTF	TGTGCCAGCAGCTTAGAAAGCCGGGACGGGATTTTATATGGCTACACCTTC
13	TRBJ1-1	few	TRBV5-6	NA	CASSLGRNTEAFF	TGTGCCAGCAGCTTGGGCAGGAACACTGAAGCTTTCTTT
15	TRBJ2-1	NA	TRBV18	NA	CASSIAVSSYNEQFF	TGTGCCAGCTCAATAGCGGTTAGCTCCTACAATGAGCAGTTCTTC
15	TRBJ1-3	once	TRBV6-1	NA	CASKKGQTAGNTIYF	TGTGCCAGCAAGAAGGGACAAACCGCTGGAAACACCATATATTTT
15	TRBJ1-5	NA	TRBV7-2	NA	CASSLAARSNQPQHF	TGTGCCAGCAGCCTAGCGGCTCGCAGCAATCAGCCCCAGCATTTT
14	TRBJ2-7	once	TRBV11-2	NA	CASSLGVLASEQYF	TGTGCCAGCAGCTTAGGTGTGCTAGCGTCCGAGCAGTACTTC
16	TRBJ2-2	NA	TRBV28	TRBD2	CASTQSLLAGPGELFF	TGTGCCAGCACCCAATCCCTCCTAGCGGGACCCGGGGAGCTGTTTTTT
13	TRBJ1-2	few	TRBV6-5	NA	CASSYSTVRGYTF	TGTGCCAGCAGTTACTCGACTGTCCGTGGCTACACCTTC
14	TRBJ2-7	NA	TRBV5-4	NA	CASSHRPNAYEQYF	TGTGCCAGCAGCCACCGACCGAACGCATACGAGCAGTACTTC
15	TRBJ1-2	NA	TRBV2	TRBD1	CASSVRDRGGYGYTF	TGTGCCAGCAGTGTCCGGGACAGGGGGGGCTATGGCTACACCTTC
11	TRBJ2-3	NA	TRBV7-2	NA	CASGLADTQYF	TGTGCCAGCGGCCTTGCAGATACGCAGTATTTT
15	TRBJ1-3	NA	TRBV15	NA	CATSGSDTSGNTIYF	TGTGCCACCAGCGGTAGTGATACCTCTGGAAACACCATATATTTT
13	TRBJ2-1	once	TRBV7-8	NA	CASSLARVDEQFF	TGTGCCAGCAGCTTAGCTCGAGTCGATGAGCAGTTCTTC
13	TRBJ2-3	NA	TRBV6-5	TRBD2	CASSKWRGDTQYF	TGTGCCAGCAGCAAATGGCGGGGGGATACGCAGTATTTT
15	TRBJ2-1	NA	TRBV5-4	NA	CASSSPMGSYNEQFF	TGTGCCAGCAGCTCCCCGATGGGCTCCTACAATGAGCAGTTCTTC